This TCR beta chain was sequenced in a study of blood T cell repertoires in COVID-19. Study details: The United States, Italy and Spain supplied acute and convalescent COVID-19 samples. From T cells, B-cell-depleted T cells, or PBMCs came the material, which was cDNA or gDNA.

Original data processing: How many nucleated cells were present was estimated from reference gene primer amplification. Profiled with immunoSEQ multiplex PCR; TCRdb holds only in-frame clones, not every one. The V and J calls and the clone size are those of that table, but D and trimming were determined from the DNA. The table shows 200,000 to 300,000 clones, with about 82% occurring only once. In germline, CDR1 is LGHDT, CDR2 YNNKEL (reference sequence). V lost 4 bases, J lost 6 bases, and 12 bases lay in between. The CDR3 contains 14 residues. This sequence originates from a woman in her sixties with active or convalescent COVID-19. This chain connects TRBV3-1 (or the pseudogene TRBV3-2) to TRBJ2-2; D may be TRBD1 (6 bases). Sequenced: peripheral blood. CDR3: CASSRTDYAGELFF. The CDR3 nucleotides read TGTGCCAGCAGCCGGACAGACTACGCCGGGGAGCTGTTTTTT.